This entry describes one T cell receptor (beta chain). Sequencing was performed with immunoSEQ multiplex PCR; in TCRdb, only in-frame clones are kept and a portion is missing. Of a few hundred thousand clones detected, approximately 88% appear once; the ten largest clones hold around 3.2%. The sample comes from a study of blood T cell repertoires in COVID-19. Overall study context: Samples of COVID-19 (acute and convalescent) were obtained from the United States, Italy and Spain.

The sample consisted of PBMCs or T cells enriched from blood (not recorded which). The sequence was obtained from a woman in her thirties or forties who had been exposed to COVID-19.

Here the CDR3 reads CASGTGGANTEAFF. CDR3 coding DNA: TGCGCCAGCGGGACAGGGGGCGCGAACACTGAAGCTTTCTTT. The chain employs TRBV5-1 and TRBJ1-1; 12 bases line up with TRBD1. J was trimmed by 1 base and V by 7 bases; bases with no gene match: 2. CDR1 SGHRS and CDR2 YFSETQ come from the germline V gene. The CDR3 is 14 amino acids.